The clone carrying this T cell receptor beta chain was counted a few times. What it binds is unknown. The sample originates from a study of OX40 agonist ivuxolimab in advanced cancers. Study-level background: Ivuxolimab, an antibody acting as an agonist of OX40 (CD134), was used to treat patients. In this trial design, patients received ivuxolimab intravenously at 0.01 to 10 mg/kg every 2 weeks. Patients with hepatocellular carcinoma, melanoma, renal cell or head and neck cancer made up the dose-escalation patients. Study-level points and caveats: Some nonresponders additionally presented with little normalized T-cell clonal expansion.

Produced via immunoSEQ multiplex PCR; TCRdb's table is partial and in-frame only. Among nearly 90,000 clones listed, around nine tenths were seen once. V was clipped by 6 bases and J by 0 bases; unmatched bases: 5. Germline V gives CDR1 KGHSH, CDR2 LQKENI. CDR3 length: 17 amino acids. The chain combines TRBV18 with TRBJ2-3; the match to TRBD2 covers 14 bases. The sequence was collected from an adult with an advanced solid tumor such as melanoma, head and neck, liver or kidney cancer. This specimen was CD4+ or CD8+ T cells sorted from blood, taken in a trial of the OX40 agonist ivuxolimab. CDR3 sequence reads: CASSRLAGGLSTDTQYF. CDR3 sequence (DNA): TGTGCCAGCTCGAGACTAGCGGGGGGGCTGAGCACAGATACGCAGTATTTT.